This is a list of T cell receptor beta chains from one sample in a study of blood T cell repertoires in COVID-19. Data came from immunoSEQ multiplex PCR; TCRdb stores just in-frame clones and leaves some out. The sample carries over 65,000 clones, just under 80% recorded once. Sample: peripheral blood. These receptors originate from a man aged 55-75 years with COVID-19, enrolled during active disease. Each CDR3 is given with its conserved first and last residue. The D gene is left open where the match is weak. Not all rows give a size; the values are once, few, many and, for expanded clones, a class.

>-|TRBV2|-|TRBJ1-2
CASSSQPTGLYGGYTF
TGTGCCAGCAGCTCGCAACCGACGGGACTCTACGGCGGCTACACCTTC
>-|TRBV2|-|TRBJ2-1
CASRDFAYNEQFF
TGTGCCAGCAGGGACTTCGCCTACAATGAGCAGTTCTTC
>-|TRBV5-1|TRBD2|TRBJ2-2
CASSLTVTSGGANTGELFF
TGCGCCAGCAGCTTGACCGTGACTAGCGGGGGCGCAAACACCGGGGAGCTGTTTTTT
>once|TRBV10-3|-|TRBJ1-2
CAISESSPGVGSGYTF
TGTGCCATCAGTGAGTCCTCTCCCGGGGTAGGGTCTGGCTACACCTTC
>-|TRBV27|-|TRBJ1-6
CASRTGSSYNSPLHF
TGTGCCAGCAGAACAGGGAGCTCCTATAATTCACCCCTCCACTTT
>-|TRBV19|TRBD1|TRBJ1-2
CASSLGQGRGYTF
TGTGCCAGTAGCTTGGGACAGGGGAGAGGCTACACCTTC
>-|TRBV9|-|TRBJ2-2
CASSVVTGTGELFF
TGTGCCAGCAGCGTAGTAACGGGCACCGGGGAGCTGTTTTTT
>few|TRBV19|TRBD1|TRBJ1-5
CASSADRSSYQPQHF
TGTGCCAGTAGTGCGGACAGGTCGTCCTATCAGCCCCAGCATTTT
>-|TRBV5-1|-|TRBJ2-3
CASSLDRASTDTQYF
TGCGCCAGCAGCTTGGACAGGGCTAGCACAGATACGCAGTATTTT
>-|TRBV5-1|-|TRBJ2-5
CASSLRRGETQYF
TGCGCCAGCAGCTTGCGCAGAGGAGAGACCCAGTACTTC
>-|TRBV7-6|TRBD1|TRBJ2-1
CASSLRDRGFNEQFF
TGTGCCAGCAGCTTACGAGACAGGGGTTTTAATGAGCAGTTCTTC
>-|TRBV6-2/TRBV6-3|-|TRBJ2-7
CASSRDFSAEQYF
TGTGCCAGCAGTCGGGACTTTAGTGCCGAGCAGTACTTC
>few|TRBV5-6|-|TRBJ1-1
CASSLVDTPDEAFF
TGTGCCAGCAGCTTGGTGGACACCCCGGATGAAGCTTTCTTT
>-|TRBV3-1/TRBV3-2|TRBD2|TRBJ2-7
CASSQVAGRTRTPEQYF
TGTGCCAGCAGCCAAGTCGCCGGGAGGACCCGCACTCCCGAGCAGTACTTC
>-|TRBV7-3|-|TRBJ2-1
CASSLDVGSYNEQFF
TGTGCCAGCAGCCTAGATGTTGGGTCCTACAATGAGCAGTTCTTC
>-|TRBV5-1|TRBD2|TRBJ2-3
CASSLSLAGGPTDTQYF
TGCGCCAGCAGCCTTTCCTTAGCGGGAGGGCCTACAGATACGCAGTATTTT
>-|TRBV6-5|-|TRBJ1-2
CASSLRELNYGYTF
TGTGCCAGCAGTTTGCGGGAGCTTAACTATGGCTACACCTTC
>-|TRBV12-3/TRBV12-4|-|TRBJ2-2
CASSSQGTGELFF
TGTGCCAGCAGTTCACAGGGCACCGGGGAGCTGTTTTTT
>-|TRBV10-3|-|TRBJ2-3
CAISEPSRTSTDTQYF
TGTGCCATCAGTGAGCCTAGTCGCACTAGCACAGATACGCAGTATTTT
>-|TRBV19|-|TRBJ1-5
CASRPISNQPQHF
TGTGCCAGTAGGCCTATTAGCAATCAGCCCCAGCATTTT
>-|TRBV6-9|TRBD1|TRBJ1-3
CASTMTGPGNTIYF
TGTGCCAGCACGATGACAGGGCCCGGAAACACCATATATTTT
>-|TRBV6-2/TRBV6-3|TRBD2|TRBJ2-7
CASSYPSTSGQQYF
TGTGCCAGCAGTTATCCCTCAACTAGCGGTCAACAGTACTTC
>-|TRBV29-1|TRBD1|TRBJ1-2
CSFIEQGQGGGYTF
TGCAGCTTCATAGAGCAGGGACAGGGTGGAGGCTACACCTTC
>few|TRBV4-3|TRBD1|TRBJ1-5
CASSPGTGDQPQHF
TGCGCCAGCAGCCCCGGGACAGGGGATCAGCCCCAGCATTTT
>-|TRBV15|TRBD1|TRBJ2-1
CATSRDPGTGKYEQFF
TGTGCCACCAGCAGAGATCCCGGGACAGGTAAATATGAGCAGTTCTTC